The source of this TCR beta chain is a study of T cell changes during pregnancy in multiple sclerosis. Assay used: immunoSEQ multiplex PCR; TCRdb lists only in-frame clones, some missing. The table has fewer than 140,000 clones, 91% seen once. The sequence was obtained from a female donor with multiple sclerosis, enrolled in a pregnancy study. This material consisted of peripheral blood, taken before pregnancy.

CDR3 amino acids: CASSDSQGADTQYF. In DNA form, the CDR3 reads TGTGCCAGCAGTGATTCACAGGGGGCAGATACGCAGTATTTT. V gene TRBV6-4 combines with J gene TRBJ2-3; 8 bases are shared with TRBD1. The CDR3 is 14 residues long. V trimming: 3 bases; J trimming: 4 bases; junction bases outside the gene matches: 3. CDR1 and CDR2 from the germline V gene are MRHNA and SNTAGT.